This T cell receptor beta chain was recorded in a study of T cell repertoires in cytomegalovirus infection. Whole-study context: Recently described HLA-C-restricted plus well-studied HLA-B-restricted CMV epitopes were used. Both a matching HLA type and CMV infection were indicated by public TCR beta signatures.

Notes on this clonotype: The antigen remains unidentified.

Using its own MiXCR run on the reads, TCRdb lists one record per CDR3 protein. The sample records some 350,000 distinct CDR3 sequences, almost 30% being singletons. Study outcomes and limitations: Summed frequency of shared TCR beta families picked out CMV carriers who also had the relevant HLA. There were HLA-C-restricted CMV-specific TCR beta clonotypes dominating the ex vivo response.

Source: cultured PBMCs, taken from culture after CMV antigen stimulation. The receptor comes from a human donor in good health (CMV status not recorded). Some clones in this sample may be carry-over from other donors' samples.

The CDR3 loop is CASSLGFELFF. CDR3 DNA sequence: TGTGCCAGCAGCCTCGGCTTCGAACTGTTTTTT. The chain joins TRBV12-3 or TRBV12-4 to TRBJ1-4; D remains unclear. The CDR3 has 11 amino acids. Trimming pared 6 bases from V and 12 bases from J, leaving 11 bases between.